A selection of T cell receptor beta chains follows, all from one sample in a study of Ad26.COV2.S vaccination and SARS-CoV-2 variants. Data came from immunoSEQ multiplex PCR; TCRdb stores just in-frame clones and leaves some out. This repertoire shows hundreds of thousands of clones, about nine tenths found once; its top ten account for more than 1.5%. The sequencing used peripheral blood, collected in a trial of Ad26.COV2.S vaccine versus placebo. These receptors were obtained from a person aged 18-60 years who received the Ad26.COV2.S COVID-19 vaccine or a placebo. The CDR3 runs from the conserved cysteine through the conserved F or W. A D gene is named only where the DNA matches it firmly. Clone size appears in some rows only: once, few, many, or a class for an expanded clone.

cdr3_aa cdr3_nt v_call clone_size cdr3_length d_call j_call
CASSLGGRGTRYEQYF TGTGCCAGCAGCTTAGGCGGGCGGGGGACCAGGTACGAGCAGTACTTC TRBV13 . 16 TRBD2 TRBJ2-7
CASSLESDNEKLFF TGTGCCAGCAGCTTAGAAAGCGATAATGAAAAACTGTTTTTT TRBV7-6 . 14 . TRBJ1-4
CASSSDRDGERAFF TGTGCCAGCAGTTCGGACAGAGATGGGGAGCGAGCTTTCTTT TRBV6-5 . 14 . TRBJ1-1
CASSFQVGPLGYTF TGTGCCAGCAGCTTTCAAGTAGGTCCGTTAGGCTACACCTTC TRBV5-6 . 14 . TRBJ1-2
CASSIMTSGGYNEQFF TGTGCCAGCAGCATAATGACTAGCGGAGGCTACAATGAGCAGTTCTTC TRBV7-2 once 16 TRBD2 TRBJ2-1
CASSQDYTEAFF TGCGCCAGCAGCCAAGATTACACTGAAGCTTTCTTT TRBV4-1 . 12 . TRBJ1-1
CASSNRRQGYYEQYF TGTGCCAGTAGTAACCGGAGACAGGGGTACTACGAGCAGTACTTC TRBV19 . 15 TRBD1 TRBJ2-7
CASSWGTSGYEQYF TGTGCCAGCAGCTGGGGGACTAGCGGCTACGAGCAGTACTTC TRBV11-2 . 14 TRBD2 TRBJ2-7
CASSRVSRGGTGELFF TGTGCCAGCTCACGGGTGTCGAGGGGCGGAACCGGGGAGCTGTTTTTT TRBV18 . 16 . TRBJ2-2
CSVVEQGNYGYTF TGCAGCGTTGTGGAACAGGGCAACTATGGCTACACCTTC TRBV29-1 . 13 . TRBJ1-2
CASSRGLAGAETQYF TGTGCCAGCAGCAGGGGACTAGCGGGGGCAGAGACCCAGTACTTC TRBV9 . 15 TRBD2 TRBJ2-5
CAQPSTGRINHRQETQYF TGTGCCCAACCTTCGACGGGGAGGATTAACCATCGGCAAGAGACCCAGTACTTC TRBV10-3 . 18 . TRBJ2-5
CASSLSGGWNEQYF TGTGCCAGCAGCCTGTCAGGGGGCTGGAACGAGCAGTACTTC TRBV27 . 14 TRBD1 TRBJ2-7
CASSLEGTGGANEQFF TGTGCCAGCAGCTTAGAAGGTACGGGGGGGGCCAATGAGCAGTTCTTC TRBV11-3 . 16 TRBD2 TRBJ2-1
CASSQGRSYEQYF TGTGCCAGCAGCCAAGGACGGAGCTACGAGCAGTACTTC TRBV12-3/TRBV12-4 . 13 . TRBJ2-7
CASSIGQGLVGNQPQHF TGTGCCAGTAGTATTGGGCAGGGATTAGTTGGGAATCAGCCCCAGCATTTT TRBV19 . 17 . TRBJ1-5
CASSLPTGTYEQYF TGTGCCAGCAGCCTCCCGACAGGTACCTACGAGCAGTACTTC TRBV5-5 . 14 . TRBJ2-7
CASSLRGATYGYTF TGTGCCAGCAGTTTACGGGGGGCGACTTATGGCTACACCTTC TRBV27 . 14 . TRBJ1-2
CATSTTGNEKLFF TGTGCCACCAGCACGACAGGTAATGAAAAACTGTTTTTT TRBV15 . 13 . TRBJ1-4
CASSQVPNSDQPQHF TGCGCCAGCAGCCAAGTTCCGAATTCAGATCAGCCCCAGCATTTT TRBV4-1 . 15 . TRBJ1-5
CASSVARVNTEAFF TGTGCCAGCAGTGTGGCCAGGGTGAACACTGAAGCTTTCTTT TRBV2 . 14 . TRBJ1-1
CASSTPPGEKLFF TGTGCCAGCAGTACCCCGCCGGGCGAAAAACTGTTTTTT TRBV12-3/TRBV12-4 . 13 . TRBJ1-4
CASSGEGLAGRADNEQFF TGTGCCAGCAGCGGGGAGGGACTAGCGGGGAGGGCAGACAATGAGCAGTTCTTC TRBV5-6 . 18 TRBD2 TRBJ2-1
CASSLIFDSPLHF TGTGCCAGCAGTCTAATATTCGATTCACCCCTCCACTTT TRBV28 . 13 . TRBJ1-6
CASRPQETQYF TGTGCCAGCAGGCCCCAAGAGACCCAGTACTTC TRBV2 . 11 . TRBJ2-5
CASSQEGDLNTGELFF TGTGCCAGCAGCCAAGAGGGGGATCTAAACACCGGGGAGCTGTTTTTT TRBV3-1/TRBV3-2 . 16 . TRBJ2-2
CAISETTAYEQYF TGTGCCATCAGTGAGACGACAGCGTACGAGCAGTACTTC TRBV10-3 . 13 . TRBJ2-7
CASSLYTAETGSNTGELFF TGTGCCAGCAGTCTATACACCGCTGAGACAGGGTCGAACACCGGGGAGCTGTTTTTT TRBV27 . 19 TRBD1 TRBJ2-2
CASSYERVDQPQHF TGTGCCAGCAGTTACGAGAGGGTGGATCAGCCCCAGCATTTT TRBV6-2/TRBV6-3 . 14 . TRBJ1-5
CASSVGGGVYNEQFF TGTGCCAGCAGCGTAGGTGGGGGGGTCTACAATGAGCAGTTCTTC TRBV9 . 15 TRBD2 TRBJ2-1
CASSLSGRAARVTGELFF TGTGCCAGCAGCTTATCTGGCAGGGCCGCGAGGGTCACCGGGGAGCTGTTTTTT TRBV7-2 . 18 . TRBJ2-2
CSVGTGVSGNTIYF TGCAGCGTAGGAACAGGGGTCTCTGGAAACACCATATATTTT TRBV29-1 . 14 TRBD1 TRBJ1-3
CASSLVSGSGNTIYF TGTGCCAGCAGCTTAGTTTCAGGATCTGGAAACACCATATATTTT TRBV7-8 . 15 . TRBJ1-3
CASSPQLVSHEQYF TGTGCCAGCAGCCCCCAACTAGTTTCCCACGAGCAGTACTTC TRBV9 . 14 . TRBJ2-7
CASSQVREKLFF TGCGCCAGCAGCCAAGTTCGTGAAAAACTGTTTTTT TRBV4-1 . 12 . TRBJ1-4
CASSTTSGGRYEQYF TGTGCCAGCAGTACCACATCAGGGGGGCGCTACGAGCAGTACTTC TRBV9 few 15 . TRBJ2-7
CASSLQNYEQYF TGTGCCAGCAGTTTACAGAATTACGAGCAGTACTTC TRBV12-3/TRBV12-4 . 12 . TRBJ2-7
CASSSARRGSSEQYF TGTGCCAGCAGTTCCGCCCGGCGTGGGTCTTCCGAGCAGTACTTC TRBV6-5 . 15 . TRBJ2-7
CASKRDRGPYEQYF TGTGCCAGCAAACGGGACAGGGGACCCTACGAGCAGTACTTC TRBV6-1 . 14 TRBD1 TRBJ2-7
CSGRDRDGGEAFF TGCAGCGGTCGGGACAGGGATGGTGGTGAAGCTTTCTTT TRBV29-1 once 13 TRBD1 TRBJ1-1
CASSVLRGVSDTQYF TGTGCCAGCAGTGTGCTGCGGGGGGTTTCAGATACGCAGTATTTT TRBV2 . 15 TRBD2 TRBJ2-3
CASSFGQEGTEAFF TGTGCCAGCAGCTTCGGACAGGAGGGCACTGAAGCTTTCTTT TRBV7-9 . 14 TRBD1 TRBJ1-1
CAWSRAGTSSYNEQFF TGTGCCTGGAGCCGAGCGGGGACTAGCTCCTACAATGAGCAGTTCTTC TRBV30 once 16 TRBD2 TRBJ2-1
CASSTAEETQYF TGTGCCAGCAGCACAGCGGAAGAGACCCAGTACTTC TRBV3-1/TRBV3-2 . 12 . TRBJ2-5
CASSAALSLGGYEQYF TGTGCCAGTAGTGCGGCCCTGAGTTTAGGGGGCTACGAGCAGTACTTC TRBV19 . 16 . TRBJ2-7
CASRTGQNSNQPQHF TGTGCCAGCAGGACCGGACAGAATAGCAATCAGCCCCAGCATTTT TRBV6-5 . 15 . TRBJ1-5
CSVEATGLGTEAFF TGCAGCGTTGAGGCTACAGGGCTCGGCACTGAAGCTTTCTTT TRBV29-1 . 14 . TRBJ1-1
CASSLAFGDRAYSARGQSEQFF TGTGCCAGCAGCTTAGCGTTCGGGGACAGGGCATATAGCGCCAGGGGTCAAAGTGAGCAGTTCTTC TRBV7-8 . 22 TRBD1 TRBJ2-1
CASSLRGKQETQYF TGTGCCAGCAGTTTAAGGGGGAAGCAAGAGACCCAGTACTTC TRBV27 . 14 . TRBJ2-5
CASTPDRGGPYEQYF TGTGCCAGCACCCCGGACAGGGGAGGCCCCTACGAGCAGTACTTC TRBV28 . 15 TRBD1 TRBJ2-7
CASSSGLSGNTIYF TGTGCCAGCAGTTCGGGACTCTCTGGAAACACCATATATTTT TRBV27 . 14 . TRBJ1-3
CASSLAGITEAFF TGTGCCAGCAGCTTGGCCGGAATCACTGAAGCTTTCTTT TRBV5-6 . 13 . TRBJ1-1
CASSFVDYTEAFF TGTGCCAGCAGCTTCGTCGACTACACTGAAGCTTTCTTT TRBV5-8 . 13 . TRBJ1-1
CASSLPAAYGYTF TGTGCCAGCAGTTTGCCGGCAGCCTATGGCTACACCTTC TRBV12-3/TRBV12-4 . 13 . TRBJ1-2
CASSWVGELDTYEQYF TGTGCCAGTAGCTGGGTGGGAGAGCTAGATACCTACGAGCAGTACTTC TRBV19 . 16 . TRBJ2-7